This is a list of T cell receptor beta chains from one sample in a study of shared clonotypes between healthy human individuals. Produced via immunoSEQ multiplex PCR; TCRdb's table is partial and in-frame only. The sample includes more than 2,000,000 clones, 85% to 95% of them seen just once. The sample was naive CD4+ T cells from PBMCs. The origin of the receptors is a young man in good health. Some clones in this sample may be carry-over from other donors' samples. CDR3s include the opening cysteine and the closing phenylalanine or tryptophan. D genes are given only for firm matches. Rows give clone size only sometimes, using once, few, many, or a class for an expanded clone.

V gene	CDR3 length	D gene	clone size	J gene	CDR3 DNA	CDR3 protein
TRBV5-1	13	.	.	TRBJ1-1	TGCGCCAGCAGGCCAGACATGAACACTGAAGCTTTCTTT	CASRPDMNTEAFF
TRBV7-2	13	.	.	TRBJ1-2	TGTGCCAGCAGCGAACAGGGTTATGGTGGCTACACCTTC	CASSEQGYGGYTF
TRBV28	13	.	.	TRBJ1-2	TGTGCCAGCAGTCTACGGCAGGGTGGTGGCTACACCTTC	CASSLRQGGGYTF
TRBV4-1	18	TRBD1	.	TRBJ1-3	TGCGCCAGCAGCCAAGGGCCAGGGGGCCTCGACTCTGGAAACACCATATATTTT	CASSQGPGGLDSGNTIYF
TRBV5-1	16	TRBD2	.	TRBJ2-3	TGCGCCAGCAGCCTGGGGCTAGCGGGAGCGGGAGATACGCAGTATTTT	CASSLGLAGAGDTQYF
TRBV18	14	.	.	TRBJ2-1	TGTGCCAGCTCACCAAATAGGGTCGGTAATGAGCAGTTCTTC	CASSPNRVGNEQFF
TRBV11-3	17	.	.	TRBJ2-1	TGTGCCAGCAGCTTAGGAGGGGGGGGGTCCACCTACAATGAGCAGTTCTTC	CASSLGGGGSTYNEQFF
TRBV6-6	14	.	.	TRBJ1-2	TGTGCCAGCAGTACCGGGGTGGGGACCTATGGCTACACCTTC	CASSTGVGTYGYTF
TRBV9	15	.	.	TRBJ2-6	TGTGCCAGCAGCGGGGAGAATCGAGGGCCCAACGTCCTGACTTTC	CASSGENRGPNVLTF
TRBV19	15	TRBD2	once	TRBJ2-7	TGTGCCACCCGGACTAGCGGGACGGGACTCTACGAGCAGTACTTC	CATRTSGTGLYEQYF
TRBV6-6	14	.	.	TRBJ2-5	TGTGCCAGCAGTTACTCGATGGGCCAAGAGACCCAGTACTTC	CASSYSMGQETQYF
TRBV19	14	.	.	TRBJ2-1	TGTGCCAGTAGTATTGGAGGCCACCCCAATGAGCAGTTCTTC	CASSIGGHPNEQFF
TRBV2	14	TRBD1	.	TRBJ1-5	TGTGCCAGCACAACGCAGGGGGCAGGTCAGCCCCAGCATTTT	CASTTQGAGQPQHF
TRBV11-2	17	.	.	TRBJ2-2	TGTGCCAGCAGCCCTCACAGAATCCTCCGGGTTACCGGGGAGCTGTTTTTT	CASSPHRILRVTGELFF
TRBV7-9	15	.	.	TRBJ2-5	TGTGCCAGCAGCCCCCGGGACAAAAACCAAGAGACCCAGTACTTC	CASSPRDKNQETQYF
TRBV11-1	14	.	.	TRBJ1-1	TGTGCCAGCAGCCCAGGACAGAAGAACACTGAAGCTTTCTTT	CASSPGQKNTEAFF
TRBV5-1	14	.	.	TRBJ2-5	TGCGCCAGCAGCTTGGGTTTGGGACCAGAGACCCAGTACTTC	CASSLGLGPETQYF
TRBV16	17	.	.	TRBJ1-3	TGTGCCAGCAGCCCGCGGGGCCCATCGGGGTCTGGAAACACCATATATTTT	CASSPRGPSGSGNTIYF
TRBV2	14	TRBD1	.	TRBJ2-7	TGTGCCAGCAGCCGGGACAGGGGCTCCTACGAGCAGTACTTC	CASSRDRGSYEQYF
TRBV14	14	.	.	TRBJ2-2	TGTGCCAGCAGCCAAGTCCGCAACACCGGGGAGCTGTTTTTT	CASSQVRNTGELFF
TRBV10-3	15	TRBD2	once	TRBJ2-1	TGTGCCATCAGTGACCTCCCGGGGGGTTACAATGAGCAGTTCTTC	CAISDLPGGYNEQFF
TRBV27	15	TRBD1	.	TRBJ2-7	TGTGCCAGCAGCCGACCGGGACAGGGGGCGGACGAGCAGTACTTC	CASSRPGQGADEQYF
TRBV2	15	.	.	TRBJ2-2	TGTGCCAGCAGTGAGGGTGCGAGAAGCACCGGGGAGCTGTTTTTT	CASSEGARSTGELFF
TRBV10-3	14	.	.	TRBJ2-7	TGTGCCACAGCCCCCGGGACTGCCTCCTACGAGCAGTACTTC	CATAPGTASYEQYF
TRBV10-3	14	.	.	TRBJ2-1	TGTGCCATCAGTTACCGGGCCGCCTTCGATGAGCAGTTCTTC	CAISYRAAFDEQFF
TRBV10-3	13	.	.	TRBJ2-7	TGTGCCATCAGTCCCCGTTTCCTCTACGAGCAGTACTTC	CAISPRFLYEQYF
TRBV7-2	16	TRBD2	once	TRBJ2-2	TGTGCCAGCAGCTTAGAAGCGGTAGCGGGAGTCGGGGAGCTGTTTTTT	CASSLEAVAGVGELFF
TRBV2	16	.	.	TRBJ2-1	TGTGCCAGCAGTGTCCCAGAGACTAGCTCCTACAATGAGCAGTTCTTC	CASSVPETSSYNEQFF
TRBV28	18	TRBD1	.	TRBJ1-5	TGTGCCAGCAGGCAAGTGCCCTCCGGGACAGGGCGTAATCAGCCCCAGCATTTT	CASRQVPSGTGRNQPQHF
TRBV4-2	15	.	.	TRBJ2-1	TGTGCCAGCAGCCCCGGGTGGGGGGCCTACAATGAGCAGTTCTTC	CASSPGWGAYNEQFF
TRBV28	17	.	.	TRBJ2-7	TGTGCCAGCAGTTTAGGGGCCAGGGGCCCGCGGATGGGCGAGCAGTACTTC	CASSLGARGPRMGEQYF
TRBV20-1	11	TRBD1	.	TRBJ1-5	TGCAGTGCTACAGGGGGACAGCCCCAGCATTTT	CSATGGQPQHF
TRBV4-3	14	TRBD1	.	TRBJ1-1	TGCGCCAGCAGCTGGGACAGGGGGAACACTGAAGCTTTCTTT	CASSWDRGNTEAFF
TRBV21-1	15	.	.	TRBJ2-2	TGTGCCAGCCCACCGGTCCAGGGGATCACCGGGGAGCTGTTTTTT	CASPPVQGITGELFF
TRBV6-1	14	.	.	TRBJ2-7	TGTGCCAGCACCGAGGAGCGGCTCTCCTACGAGCAGTACTTC	CASTEERLSYEQYF
TRBV9	16	TRBD1	.	TRBJ2-1	TGTGCCAGCAGCGTAGGGACAGGGGGCCCCGTGGGGGAGCAGTTCTTC	CASSVGTGGPVGEQFF
TRBV28	14	TRBD1	once	TRBJ2-7	TGTGCCAGCAGTGCCTCCGGGACAGTCCGCGAGCAGTACTTC	CASSASGTVREQYF
TRBV19	14	TRBD1	.	TRBJ1-5	TGTGCCAGTAGCCCGACAGGGGACAATCAGCCCCAGCATTTT	CASSPTGDNQPQHF
TRBV27	15	.	.	TRBJ1-4	TGTGCCAGCAGTTTAAGGTTCCAGGAGGGTGAAAAACTGTTTTTT	CASSLRFQEGEKLFF
TRBV6-5	14	TRBD2	.	TRBJ2-1	TGTGCCAGCAGGGGACTAGCGGGAGTCAATGAGCAGTTCTTC	CASRGLAGVNEQFF
TRBV9	16	TRBD2	.	TRBJ2-3	TGTGCCAGCAGCGCCTGGACTAGCGGAAACACAGATACGCAGTATTTT	CASSAWTSGNTDTQYF
TRBV5-1	14	.	once	TRBJ2-7	TGCGCCAGCAGTTTGACGGCTGGGTCGGACGAGCAGTACTTC	CASSLTAGSDEQYF
TRBV7-6	14	.	.	TRBJ2-7	TGTGCCAGCAGCTTAAGCGTAAGTTCTCAGGAGCAGTACTTC	CASSLSVSSQEQYF
TRBV7-6	18	.	.	TRBJ1-5	TGTGCCAGCAGCTTACTTGCCGTTTCGATATATAGCAATCAGCCCCAGCATTTT	CASSLLAVSIYSNQPQHF
TRBV5-1	11	.	.	TRBJ2-5	TGCGCCAGCAGAAATGCGGAGACCCAGTACTTC	CASRNAETQYF
TRBV5-1	16	TRBD2	.	TRBJ2-3	TGCGCCAGCAGCCCTGGACTAGCGGGAGGGAAAGATACGCAGTATTTT	CASSPGLAGGKDTQYF
TRBV6-1	15	TRBD1	.	TRBJ2-5	TGTGCCAGCAGCGGCCGGGACAGGGGAAAAGAGACCCAGTACTTC	CASSGRDRGKETQYF
TRBV19	12	.	.	TRBJ1-2	TGTGCCAGTAGGGGAGGGCCCTATGGCTACACCTTC	CASRGGPYGYTF
TRBV6-1	18	TRBD2	once	TRBJ2-1	TGTGCCAGCAGTCAAGGACTAGCGGGCCAGAGCTCCTACAATGAGCAGTTCTTC	CASSQGLAGQSSYNEQFF
TRBV10-3	12	.	.	TRBJ2-3	TGTGCCATCAATTCAGGCACAGATACGCAGTATTTT	CAINSGTDTQYF
TRBV18	14	.	.	TRBJ1-1	TGTGCCAGCTCCCCGCGTGAAGGGAGGACTGAAGCTTTCTTT	CASSPREGRTEAFF
TRBV2	13	.	.	TRBJ1-2	TGTGCCAGCAGTGGTGACAGCTTCTATGGCTACACCTTC	CASSGDSFYGYTF
TRBV10-3	17	TRBD2	.	TRBJ2-2	TGTGCCATCAGTGCGCCAGCGGGAGGGCCTCGGACCGGGGAGCTGTTTTTT	CAISAPAGGPRTGELFF
TRBV7-2	15	.	.	TRBJ1-3	TGTGCCAGCAGCTTAGCGGGCAGTCCTGGAAACACCATATATTTT	CASSLAGSPGNTIYF
TRBV7-6	16	TRBD1	.	TRBJ1-2	TGTGCCAGCAGCTTATCTGGGACAGGGGGCCCGGATGGCTACACCTTC	CASSLSGTGGPDGYTF
TRBV28	14	TRBD2	.	TRBJ2-7	TGTGCCAGCAGGCCCGGGACTAGCGGGTACGAGCAGTACTTC	CASRPGTSGYEQYF
TRBV7-9	13	.	once	TRBJ1-1	TGTGCCAGCAGCGGAAACAGGAACACTGAAGCTTTCTTT	CASSGNRNTEAFF
TRBV7-3	12	.	once	TRBJ2-1	TGTGCCAGCAGCCTCTTTGGCAATGAGCAGTTCTTC	CASSLFGNEQFF
TRBV29-1	12	.	.	TRBJ1-2	TGCAGCGTTCAGGCGGATACCTATGGCTACACCTTC	CSVQADTYGYTF